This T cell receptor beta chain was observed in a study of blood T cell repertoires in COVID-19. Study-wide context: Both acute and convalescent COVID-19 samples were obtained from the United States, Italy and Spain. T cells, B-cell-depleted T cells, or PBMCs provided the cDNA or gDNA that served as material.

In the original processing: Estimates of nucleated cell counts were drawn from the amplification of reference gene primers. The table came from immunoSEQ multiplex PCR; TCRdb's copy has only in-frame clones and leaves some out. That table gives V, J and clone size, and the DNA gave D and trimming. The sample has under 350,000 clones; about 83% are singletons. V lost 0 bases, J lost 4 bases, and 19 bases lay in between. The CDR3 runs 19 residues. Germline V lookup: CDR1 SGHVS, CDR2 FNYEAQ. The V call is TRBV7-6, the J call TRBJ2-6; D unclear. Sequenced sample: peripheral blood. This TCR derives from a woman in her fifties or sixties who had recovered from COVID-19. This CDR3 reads CASSLALSKTYSGANVLTF. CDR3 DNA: TGTGCCAGCAGCTTAGCGCTTAGTAAAACTTATTCGGGGGCCAACGTCCTGACTTTC. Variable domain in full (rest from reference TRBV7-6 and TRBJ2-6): GAGVSQSPRYKVTKRGQDVALRCDPISGHVSLYWYRQALGQGPEFLTYFNYEAQQDKSGLPNDRFSAERPEGSISTLTIQRTEQRDSAMYRCASSLALSKTYSGANVLTFGAGSRLTVL.